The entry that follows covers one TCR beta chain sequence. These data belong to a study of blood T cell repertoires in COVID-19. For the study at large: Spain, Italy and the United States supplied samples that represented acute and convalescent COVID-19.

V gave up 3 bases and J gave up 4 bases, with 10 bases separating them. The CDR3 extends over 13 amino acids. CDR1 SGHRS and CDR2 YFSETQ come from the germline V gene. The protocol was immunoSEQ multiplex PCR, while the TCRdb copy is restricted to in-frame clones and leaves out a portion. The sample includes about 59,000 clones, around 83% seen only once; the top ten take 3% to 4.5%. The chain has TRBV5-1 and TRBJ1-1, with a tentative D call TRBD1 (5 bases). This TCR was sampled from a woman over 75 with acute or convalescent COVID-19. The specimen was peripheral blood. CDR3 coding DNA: TGCGCCAGCAGCTCATCTAGGGGCACTGAAGCTTTCTTT. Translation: CASSSSRGTEAFF. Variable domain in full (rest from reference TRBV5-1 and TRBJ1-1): KAGVTQTPRYLIKTRGQQVTLSCSPISGHRSVSWYQQTPGQGLQFLFEYFSETQRNKGNFPGRFSGRQFSNSRSEMNVSTLELGDSALYLCASSSSRGTEAFFGQGTRLTVV.